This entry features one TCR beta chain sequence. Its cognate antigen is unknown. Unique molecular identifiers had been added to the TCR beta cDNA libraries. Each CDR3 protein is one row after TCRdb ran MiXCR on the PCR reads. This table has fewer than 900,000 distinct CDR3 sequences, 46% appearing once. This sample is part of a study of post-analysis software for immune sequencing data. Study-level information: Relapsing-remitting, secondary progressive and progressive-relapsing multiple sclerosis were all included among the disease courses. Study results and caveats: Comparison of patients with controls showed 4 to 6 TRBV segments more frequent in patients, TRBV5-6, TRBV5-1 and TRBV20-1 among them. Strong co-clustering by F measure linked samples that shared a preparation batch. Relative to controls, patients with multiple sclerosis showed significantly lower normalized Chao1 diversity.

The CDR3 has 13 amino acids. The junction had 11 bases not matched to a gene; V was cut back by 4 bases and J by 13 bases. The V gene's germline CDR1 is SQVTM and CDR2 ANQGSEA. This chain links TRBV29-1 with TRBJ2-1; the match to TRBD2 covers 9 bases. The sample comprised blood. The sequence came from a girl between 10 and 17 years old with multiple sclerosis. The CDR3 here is CSVGSGSGETQFF. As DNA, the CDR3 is TGCAGCGTTGGTAGCGGGAGTGGAGAGACCCAGTTCTTC.